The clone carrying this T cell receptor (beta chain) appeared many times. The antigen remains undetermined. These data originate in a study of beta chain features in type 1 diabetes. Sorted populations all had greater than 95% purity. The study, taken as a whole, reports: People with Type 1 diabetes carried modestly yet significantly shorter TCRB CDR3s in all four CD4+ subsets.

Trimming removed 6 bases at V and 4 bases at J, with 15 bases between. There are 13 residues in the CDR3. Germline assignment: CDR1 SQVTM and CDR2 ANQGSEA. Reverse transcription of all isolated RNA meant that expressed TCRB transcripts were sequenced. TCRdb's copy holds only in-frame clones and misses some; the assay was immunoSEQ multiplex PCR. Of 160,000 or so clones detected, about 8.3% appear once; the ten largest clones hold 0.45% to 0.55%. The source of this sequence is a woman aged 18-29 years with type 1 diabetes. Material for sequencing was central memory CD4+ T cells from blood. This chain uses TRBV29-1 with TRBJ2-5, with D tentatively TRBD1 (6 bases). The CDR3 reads CSVLGQQGETQYF. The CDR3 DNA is TGCAGCGTGCTAGGACAGCAAGGAGAGACCCAGTACTTC.